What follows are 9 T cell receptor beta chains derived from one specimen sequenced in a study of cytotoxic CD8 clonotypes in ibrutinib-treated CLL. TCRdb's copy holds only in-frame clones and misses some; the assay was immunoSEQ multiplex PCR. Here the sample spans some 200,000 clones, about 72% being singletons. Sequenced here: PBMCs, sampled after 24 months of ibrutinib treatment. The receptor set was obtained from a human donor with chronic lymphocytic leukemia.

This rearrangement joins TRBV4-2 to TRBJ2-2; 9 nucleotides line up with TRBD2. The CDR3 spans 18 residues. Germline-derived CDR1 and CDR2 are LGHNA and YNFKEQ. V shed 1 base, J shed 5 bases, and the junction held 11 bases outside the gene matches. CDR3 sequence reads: CASSQGVSSGDITGELFF. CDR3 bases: TGTGCCAGCAGCCAAGGAGTCTCTAGCGGGGATATAACCGGGGAGCTGTTTTTT.

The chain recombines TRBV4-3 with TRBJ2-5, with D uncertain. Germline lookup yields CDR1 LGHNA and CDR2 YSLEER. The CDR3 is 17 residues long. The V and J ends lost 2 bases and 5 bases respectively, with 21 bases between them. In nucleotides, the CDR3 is TGCGCCAGCAGCCAAAACAGCATAGGGCTCGTACGGGAGACCCAGTACTTC. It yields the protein CASSQNSIGLVRETQYF.

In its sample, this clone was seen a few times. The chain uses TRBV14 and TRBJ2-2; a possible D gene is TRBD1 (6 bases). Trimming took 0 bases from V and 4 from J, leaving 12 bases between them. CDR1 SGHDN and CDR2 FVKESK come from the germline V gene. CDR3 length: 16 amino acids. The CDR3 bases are TGTGCCAGCAGCCAAGACTGGGGGCGCATCACCGGGGAGCTGTTTTTT. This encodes CASSQDWGRITGELFF.

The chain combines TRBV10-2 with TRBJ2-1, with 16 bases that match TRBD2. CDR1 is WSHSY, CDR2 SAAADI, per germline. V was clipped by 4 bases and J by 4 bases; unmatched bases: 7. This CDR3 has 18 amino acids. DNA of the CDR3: TGCGCCAGCAGTGGCCGGGGACTAGCGGGAGGGCTGTACAATGAGCAGTTCTTC. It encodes CASSGRGLAGGLYNEQFF.

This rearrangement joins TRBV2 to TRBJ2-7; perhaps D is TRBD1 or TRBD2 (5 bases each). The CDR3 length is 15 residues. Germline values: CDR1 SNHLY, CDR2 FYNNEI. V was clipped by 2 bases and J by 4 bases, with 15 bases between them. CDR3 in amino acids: CASSEIGLAGYEQYF. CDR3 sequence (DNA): TGTGCCAGCAGTGAAATCGGCCTAGCAGGGTACGAGCAGTACTTC.

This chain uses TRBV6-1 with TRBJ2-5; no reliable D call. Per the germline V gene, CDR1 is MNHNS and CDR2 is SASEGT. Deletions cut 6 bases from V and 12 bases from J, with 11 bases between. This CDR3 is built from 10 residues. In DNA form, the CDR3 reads TGTGCCAGCAGCAGGAACTACAAGTACTTC. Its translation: CASSRNYKYF.

The CDR3: CASSILNRGPGTEAFF. The CDR3 DNA reads as TGTGCCAGTAGTATTCTTAACCGGGGGCCGGGCACTGAAGCTTTCTTT. The chain joins TRBV19 to TRBJ1-1; a weak D match, TRBD1 (6 bases). V shed 3 bases and J shed 4 bases, with 18 bases lying between them. CDR1 is LNHDA and CDR2 is SQIVND in the germline V gene (reference sequence). This CDR3 has 16 amino acids.

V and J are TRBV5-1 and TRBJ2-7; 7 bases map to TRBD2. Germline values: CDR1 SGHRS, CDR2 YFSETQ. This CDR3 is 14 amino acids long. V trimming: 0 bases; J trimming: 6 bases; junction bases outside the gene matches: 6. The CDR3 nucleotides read TGCGCCAGCAGCTTGGGGCTAGCGGTGGGCGAGCAGTACTTC. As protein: CASSLGLAVGEQYF.

The CDR3 loop is CASILEVTEAFF. DNA for the CDR3: TGTGCCAGCATATTGGAGGTGACTGAAGCTTTCTTT. J is TRBJ1-1 and V is TRBV2; D is ambiguous. Germline V gene data show CDR1 as SNHLY and CDR2 as FYNNEI. V dropped 7 bases and J dropped 5 bases, with 11 bases sitting between them. The CDR3 has 12 amino acids. Drawing the rest from reference TRBV2 and TRBJ1-1, the complete variable domain is EPEVTQTPSHQVTQMGQEVILRCVPISNHLYFYWYRQILGQKVEFLVSFYNNEISEKSEIFDDQFSVERPDGSNFTLKIRSTKLEDSAMYFCASILEVTEAFFGQGTRLTVV.